These T cell receptor beta chains were read from a single sample in a study of beta chain features in type 1 diabetes. Sequencing was performed with immunoSEQ multiplex PCR; in TCRdb, only in-frame clones are kept and a portion is missing. The data hold nearly 700,000 clones, with under 15% observed a single time. Sequenced input: naive CD4+ T cells from blood. Every receptor here comes from a man aged 18 to 29 with type 1 diabetes. The CDR3 runs from the conserved cysteine through the conserved F or W. Each record gives: J gene, V gene, clone size, D gene, CDR3 protein, CDR3 DNA. The D gene is left open where the match is weak. Rows may omit the clone size; those that give it use once, few, many or a size class.

J: TRBJ1-1; V: TRBV7-9; size: few; D: .; CDR3: CASSFSSEAFF; DNA: TGTGCCAGCAGCTTTTCTTCTGAAGCTTTCTTT
J: TRBJ2-2; V: TRBV27; size: few; D: TRBD1; CDR3: CASSPGGRMSGELFF; DNA: TGTGCCAGCAGCCCAGGGGGTAGAATGTCCGGGGAGCTGTTTTTT
J: TRBJ2-5; V: TRBV10-3; size: .; D: .; CDR3: CAISDTAADQYF; DNA: TGTGCCATCAGTGACACCGCCGCAGACCAGTACTTC
J: TRBJ2-7; V: TRBV9; size: .; D: .; CDR3: CASSESHMEQYF; DNA: TGTGCCAGCAGCGAGTCTCATATGGAGCAGTACTTC
J: TRBJ1-1; V: TRBV7-8; size: few; D: .; CDR3: CATTLGAFF; DNA: TGTGCCACCACGCTTGGGGCTTTCTTT
J: TRBJ2-7; V: TRBV5-1; size: .; D: .; CDR3: CASSLATGGGEQYF; DNA: TGCGCCAGCAGCTTGGCGACGGGGGGCGGCGAGCAGTACTTC
J: TRBJ1-2; V: TRBV11-2; size: .; D: TRBD1; CDR3: CASSQRGTVYGYTF; DNA: TGTGCCAGCAGCCAGAGGGGGACAGTCTATGGCTACACCTTC
J: TRBJ1-5; V: TRBV15; size: .; D: .; CDR3: CATKVAGSVQDSNQPQHF; DNA: TGTGCCACCAAAGTGGCAGGGTCGGTTCAGGATAGCAATCAGCCCCAGCATTTT
J: TRBJ2-5; V: TRBV10-3; size: few; D: TRBD2; CDR3: CAISRASGGQETQYF; DNA: TGTGCCATCAGTAGGGCTAGCGGGGGCCAAGAGACCCAGTACTTC
J: TRBJ2-3; V: TRBV10-3; size: few; D: .; CDR3: CAISSFGDTQYF; DNA: TGTGCCATCAGTTCTTTCGGGGATACGCAGTATTTT
J: TRBJ2-5; V: TRBV5-4; size: .; D: .; CDR3: CATRLGTVETQYF; DNA: TGTGCCACCCGTCTTGGGACGGTGGAGACCCAGTACTTC
J: TRBJ2-2; V: TRBV5-1; size: few; D: .; CDR3: CASSFTGENTGELFF; DNA: TGCGCCAGCAGCTTCACAGGAGAGAACACCGGGGAGCTGTTTTTT
J: TRBJ1-1; V: TRBV6-5; size: few; D: .; CDR3: CASSYSGGVEAFF; DNA: TGTGCCAGCAGTTACTCAGGAGGAGTTGAAGCTTTCTTT
J: TRBJ1-1; V: TRBV25-1; size: .; D: TRBD1; CDR3: CASSDIQGRETEAFF; DNA: TGTGCCAGCAGTGATATACAGGGGAGGGAAACTGAAGCTTTCTTT
J: TRBJ2-1; V: TRBV9; size: .; D: .; CDR3: CASSVGGSEQFF; DNA: TGTGCCAGCAGCGTAGGGGGTAGTGAGCAGTTCTTC
J: TRBJ1-2; V: TRBV30; size: .; D: .; CDR3: CAWSGWEGGYTF; DNA: TGTGCCTGGAGTGGGTGGGAAGGCGGCTACACCTTC
J: TRBJ1-5; V: TRBV18; size: .; D: .; CDR3: CASSPPGASVSNQPQHF; DNA: TGTGCCAGCTCACCACCCGGCGCAAGTGTTAGCAATCAGCCCCAGCATTTT
J: TRBJ2-4; V: TRBV5-7; size: few; D: .; CDR3: CASSLGYRRLLAKNIQYF; DNA: TGTGCCAGCAGCTTGGGTTACCGGCGGCTACTAGCCAAAAACATTCAGTACTTC
J: TRBJ1-6; V: TRBV6-5; size: few; D: TRBD1; CDR3: CASSYSDRGDSPLHF; DNA: TGTGCCAGCAGTTACTCGGACAGGGGTGATTCACCCCTCCACTTT
J: TRBJ2-1; V: TRBV7-7; size: .; D: .; CDR3: CASSADAIPWGEQFF; DNA: TGTGCTAGCAGCGCGGACGCCATCCCATGGGGTGAGCAGTTCTTC
J: TRBJ1-5; V: TRBV13; size: .; D: .; CDR3: CASSLGGGIGNQPQHF; DNA: TGTGCCAGCAGCTTAGGCGGGGGCATCGGCAATCAGCCCCAGCATTTT
J: TRBJ1-6; V: TRBV13; size: few; D: .; CDR3: CASRFWRSNSPLHF; DNA: TGTGCCAGCAGATTTTGGAGGTCTAATTCACCCCTCCACTTT
J: TRBJ2-1; V: TRBV2; size: .; D: TRBD1; CDR3: CASGRGPDSYNEQFF; DNA: TGTGCCAGCGGCAGGGGGCCCGACTCCTACAATGAGCAGTTCTTC
J: TRBJ2-7; V: TRBV7-9; size: few; D: .; CDR3: CASSPDLEQYF; DNA: TGTGCCAGCAGCCCTGATCTGGAGCAGTACTTC
J: TRBJ1-4; V: TRBV30; size: .; D: TRBD1; CDR3: CAWDMGQGARGEKLFF; DNA: TGTGCCTGGGATATGGGACAGGGGGCTAGGGGTGAAAAACTGTTTTTT
J: TRBJ1-1; V: TRBV11-3; size: once; D: .; CDR3: CASSLDSLNTEAFF; DNA: TGTGCCAGCAGCTTAGATTCCCTGAACACTGAAGCTTTCTTT
J: TRBJ2-7; V: TRBV25-1; size: few; D: TRBD1; CDR3: CASSDWTGDEQYF; DNA: TGTGCCAGCAGTGACTGGACAGGGGACGAGCAGTACTTC
J: TRBJ1-1; V: TRBV6-1; size: few; D: TRBD1; CDR3: CASSEWGTGPEAFF; DNA: TGTGCCAGCAGTGAATGGGGGACAGGACCTGAAGCTTTCTTT
J: TRBJ2-1; V: TRBV4-1; size: .; D: .; CDR3: CASSQDFRNSLSRQFF; DNA: TGCGCCAGCAGCCAAGATTTCAGGAACTCTCTGAGTAGGCAGTTCTTC
J: TRBJ2-5; V: TRBV5-1; size: .; D: TRBD2; CDR3: CASSPSGAQETQYF; DNA: TGCGCCAGCAGCCCTAGCGGGGCCCAAGAGACCCAGTACTTC
J: TRBJ1-1; V: TRBV15; size: .; D: .; CDR3: CATSRRDTKNTEAFF; DNA: TGTGCCACCAGCAGGAGAGACACCAAGAACACTGAAGCTTTCTTT
J: TRBJ2-5; V: TRBV19; size: few; D: .; CDR3: CASSSNSGETQYF; DNA: TGTGCCAGTAGTTCTAACAGCGGAGAGACCCAGTACTTC
J: TRBJ2-3; V: TRBV30; size: few; D: .; CDR3: CAWSSSTDTQYF; DNA: TGTGCCTGGAGTTCCAGCACAGATACGCAGTATTTT
J: TRBJ1-1; V: TRBV4-1; size: few; D: .; CDR3: CASSQDRGRRVNTEAFF; DNA: TGCGCCAGCAGCCAAGATCGGGGGCGCAGGGTGAACACTGAAGCTTTCTTT
J: TRBJ1-1; V: TRBV10-3; size: .; D: .; CDR3: CAISQGRLNTEAFF; DNA: TGTGCCATCAGCCAGGGACGGCTGAACACTGAAGCTTTCTTT
J: TRBJ2-7; V: TRBV10-3; size: few; D: TRBD1; CDR3: CAISDRAINEQYF; DNA: TGTGCCATCAGCGACAGGGCGATTAACGAGCAGTACTTC
J: TRBJ2-1; V: TRBV19; size: few; D: .; CDR3: CASSPTWGAHNEQFF; DNA: TGTGCCAGTAGTCCGACGTGGGGGGCCCACAATGAGCAGTTCTTC
J: TRBJ1-1; V: TRBV7-9; size: few; D: TRBD1; CDR3: CASSSPTGGNTEAFF; DNA: TGTGCCAGCAGCTCCCCGACAGGGGGGAACACTGAAGCTTTCTTT
J: TRBJ2-2; V: TRBV2; size: .; D: .; CDR3: CASSWNTGELFF; DNA: TGTGCCAGCAGTTGGAACACCGGGGAGCTGTTTTTT
J: TRBJ1-1; V: TRBV30; size: few; D: .; CDR3: CAWIWAANTEAFF; DNA: TGTGCCTGGATTTGGGCAGCGAACACTGAAGCTTTCTTT